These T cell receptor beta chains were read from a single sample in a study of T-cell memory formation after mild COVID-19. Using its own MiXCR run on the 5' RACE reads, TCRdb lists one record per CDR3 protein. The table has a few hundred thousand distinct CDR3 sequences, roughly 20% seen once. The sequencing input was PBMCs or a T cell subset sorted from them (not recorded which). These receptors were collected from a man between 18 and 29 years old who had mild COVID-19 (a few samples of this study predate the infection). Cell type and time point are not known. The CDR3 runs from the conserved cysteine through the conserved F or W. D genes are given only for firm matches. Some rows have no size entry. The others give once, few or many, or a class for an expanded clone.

cdr3_aa: CASGSTNTGELFF
cdr3_nt: TGTGCCAGCGGGAGCACGAACACCGGGGAGCTGTTTTTT
clone_size: -
j_call: TRBJ2-2
d_call: -
v_call: TRBV11-3

cdr3_aa: CASSVEGWAGKAKTGELFF
cdr3_nt: TGTGCCAGCAGCGTAGAGGGTTGGGCAGGGAAGGCCAAAACCGGGGAGCTGTTTTTT
clone_size: few
j_call: TRBJ2-2
d_call: -
v_call: TRBV9

cdr3_aa: CASTIAGTLEETQYF
cdr3_nt: TGTGCCAGCACCATAGCTGGGACACTGGAAGAGACCCAGTACTTC
clone_size: -
j_call: TRBJ2-5
d_call: -
v_call: TRBV7-9

cdr3_aa: CASSLATLGNTEAFF
cdr3_nt: TGCGCCAGCAGCTTGGCGACCCTGGGTAACACTGAAGCTTTCTTT
clone_size: few
j_call: TRBJ1-1
d_call: -
v_call: TRBV5-1

cdr3_aa: CASSQDVSIRGATNEKLFF
cdr3_nt: TGCGCCAGCAGCCAAGATGTCTCAATTCGTGGAGCAACTAATGAAAAACTGTTTTTT
clone_size: -
j_call: TRBJ1-4
d_call: -
v_call: TRBV4-1

cdr3_aa: CASSSGTGGGETQYF
cdr3_nt: TGCGCCAGCAGCTCCGGGACAGGGGGCGGGGAGACCCAGTACTTC
clone_size: -
j_call: TRBJ2-5
d_call: TRBD1
v_call: TRBV5-1

cdr3_aa: CASSQDLAGYQETQYF
cdr3_nt: TGTGCCAGCAGCCAAGATCTCGCCGGATACCAAGAGACCCAGTACTTC
clone_size: few
j_call: TRBJ2-5
d_call: -
v_call: TRBV3-1

cdr3_aa: CASSNRQGTGSPLHF
cdr3_nt: TGTGCCAGCAGCAACCGACAAGGAACGGGTTCACCCCTCCACTTT
clone_size: few
j_call: TRBJ1-6
d_call: -
v_call: TRBV5-5

cdr3_aa: CASSLIPRGSNEQFF
cdr3_nt: TGTGCCAGCAGCTTAATACCTAGGGGGTCCAATGAGCAGTTCTTC
clone_size: few
j_call: TRBJ2-1
d_call: -
v_call: TRBV7-9

cdr3_aa: CATSRVEGNNEQFF
cdr3_nt: TGTGCCACCAGTAGGGTAGAGGGTAACAATGAGCAGTTCTTC
clone_size: -
j_call: TRBJ2-1
d_call: -
v_call: TRBV24-1

cdr3_aa: CASSQETWSRTYEQYF
cdr3_nt: TGCGCCAGCAGCCAGGAGACGTGGTCCCGAACCTACGAGCAGTACTTC
clone_size: -
j_call: TRBJ2-7
d_call: -
v_call: TRBV4-1

cdr3_aa: CASRRRRRTGELFF
cdr3_nt: TGTGCCAGCAGGCGGCGGAGGAGGACCGGGGAGCTGTTTTTT
clone_size: few
j_call: TRBJ2-2
d_call: -
v_call: TRBV28

cdr3_aa: CASSSRRGPDTQYF
cdr3_nt: TGCGCCAGCAGCAGTCGGCGGGGGCCAGATACGCAGTATTTT
clone_size: -
j_call: TRBJ2-3
d_call: -
v_call: TRBV5-1

cdr3_aa: CASSYSGTGHNEQFF
cdr3_nt: TGTGCCAGCAGTTACTCTGGGACAGGGCACAATGAGCAGTTCTTC
clone_size: -
j_call: TRBJ2-1
d_call: TRBD1
v_call: TRBV6-2/TRBV6-3

cdr3_aa: CASSSEGYEQYF
cdr3_nt: TGCGCCAGCAGCTCCGAGGGGTACGAGCAGTACTTC
clone_size: -
j_call: TRBJ2-7
d_call: -
v_call: TRBV5-1

cdr3_aa: CASSRGLAGGPLSPETQYF
cdr3_nt: TGCGCCAGCAGCCGGGGCCTGGCGGGGGGGCCACTATCTCCAGAGACCCAGTACTTC
clone_size: many
j_call: TRBJ2-5
d_call: TRBD2
v_call: TRBV5-1

cdr3_aa: CASSLHLATILHF
cdr3_nt: TGTGCCAGCAGTTTACATTTGGCGACCATCCTCCACTTT
clone_size: few
j_call: TRBJ1-6
d_call: -
v_call: TRBV12-3/TRBV12-4

cdr3_aa: CASSQMFGSKSGYTF
cdr3_nt: TGTGCCAGCAGCCAAATGTTCGGCTCCAAGAGCGGCTACACCTTC
clone_size: -
j_call: TRBJ1-2
d_call: -
v_call: TRBV7-9

cdr3_aa: CASSGGTGLYNEQFF
cdr3_nt: TGTGCCAGCAGCGGGGGGACAGGCCTATACAATGAGCAGTTCTTC
clone_size: -
j_call: TRBJ2-1
d_call: -
v_call: TRBV12-3/TRBV12-4

cdr3_aa: CASSGHRGQSTTNTEAFF
cdr3_nt: TGTGCCAGCAGTGGGCACAGGGGGCAGTCCACTACGAACACTGAAGCTTTCTTT
clone_size: -
j_call: TRBJ1-1
d_call: TRBD1
v_call: TRBV6-1

cdr3_aa: CASSQTATSTDTQYF
cdr3_nt: TGCGCCAGCAGCCAAACAGCTACTAGCACAGATACGCAGTATTTT
clone_size: few
j_call: TRBJ2-3
d_call: -
v_call: TRBV4-1

cdr3_aa: CASSFTGAYTEAFF
cdr3_nt: TGTGCCAGCAGCTTTACAGGGGCCTACACTGAAGCTTTCTTT
clone_size: few
j_call: TRBJ1-1
d_call: TRBD1
v_call: TRBV7-9

cdr3_aa: CASSLDRLTDTQYF
cdr3_nt: TGTGCCAGCAGTCTGGACAGGTTAACAGATACGCAGTATTTT
clone_size: few
j_call: TRBJ2-3
d_call: TRBD1
v_call: TRBV2

cdr3_aa: CASSQVRTGYGYTF
cdr3_nt: TGCGCCAGCAGCCAAGTAAGGACGGGTTATGGCTACACCTTC
clone_size: many
j_call: TRBJ1-2
d_call: -
v_call: TRBV4-1

cdr3_aa: CASSVAKGSGSTDTQYF
cdr3_nt: TGTGCCAGCAGCGTAGCTAAGGGTAGCGGAAGCACAGATACGCAGTATTTT
clone_size: few
j_call: TRBJ2-3
d_call: -
v_call: TRBV9

cdr3_aa: CASSEILAGGDNEQFF
cdr3_nt: TGCGCCAGCAGCGAAATACTAGCGGGGGGCGACAATGAGCAGTTCTTC
clone_size: few
j_call: TRBJ2-1
d_call: TRBD2
v_call: TRBV5-1

cdr3_aa: CASRTGVTGYTF
cdr3_nt: TGTGCCAGCAGGACAGGGGTGACGGGCTACACCTTC
clone_size: -
j_call: TRBJ1-2
d_call: TRBD1
v_call: TRBV6-5

cdr3_aa: CASSLGPDSYYGYTF
cdr3_nt: TGTGCCAGCAGCTTAGGACCTGACAGTTACTATGGCTACACCTTC
clone_size: -
j_call: TRBJ1-2
d_call: -
v_call: TRBV7-9

cdr3_aa: CSAGAGTAKTGELFF
cdr3_nt: TGCAGTGCCGGGGCCGGGACGGCAAAAACCGGGGAGCTGTTTTTT
clone_size: -
j_call: TRBJ2-2
d_call: -
v_call: TRBV20-1

cdr3_aa: CASSQDPGAYGYTF
cdr3_nt: TGCGCCAGCAGCCAAGATCCAGGGGCCTATGGCTACACCTTC
clone_size: -
j_call: TRBJ1-2
d_call: -
v_call: TRBV4-1

cdr3_aa: CASRSGTAVWGYTF
cdr3_nt: TGTGCCAGCAGATCGGGGACAGCGGTCTGGGGCTACACCTTC
clone_size: few
j_call: TRBJ1-2
d_call: TRBD1
v_call: TRBV6-1

cdr3_aa: CASRSGTPGDTQYF
cdr3_nt: TGTGCCAGCAGGTCCGGGACGCCTGGAGATACGCAGTATTTT
clone_size: few
j_call: TRBJ2-3
d_call: -
v_call: TRBV6-2/TRBV6-3

cdr3_aa: CAIRRTSNQPQHF
cdr3_nt: TGTGCCATCAGACGGACTAGCAATCAGCCCCAGCATTTT
clone_size: few
j_call: TRBJ1-5
d_call: -
v_call: TRBV10-3

cdr3_aa: CASSREEASSYEQYF
cdr3_nt: TGTGCCAGCAGTCGGGAGGAGGCGAGCTCCTACGAGCAGTACTTC
clone_size: few
j_call: TRBJ2-7
d_call: TRBD2
v_call: TRBV2

cdr3_aa: CASSFGRVTEAFF
cdr3_nt: TGCGCCAGCAGCTTCGGCAGGGTCACTGAAGCTTTCTTT
clone_size: -
j_call: TRBJ1-1
d_call: -
v_call: TRBV5-1

cdr3_aa: CASQPRLAGGSEQFF
cdr3_nt: TGTGCCAGCCAGCCGCGGCTTGCCGGGGGAAGTGAGCAGTTCTTC
clone_size: -
j_call: TRBJ2-1
d_call: -
v_call: TRBV2

cdr3_aa: CAWSTGGLPRSTDTQYF
cdr3_nt: TGTGCCTGGAGTACGGGGGGGCTTCCGCGGAGCACAGATACGCAGTATTTT
clone_size: -
j_call: TRBJ2-3
d_call: TRBD2
v_call: TRBV30

cdr3_aa: CASNSGGAGFENEQFF
cdr3_nt: TGTGCCAGCAACAGCGGGGGGGCCGGATTTGAAAATGAGCAGTTCTTC
clone_size: few
j_call: TRBJ2-1
d_call: TRBD2
v_call: TRBV7-2

cdr3_aa: CASSFGEETQYF
cdr3_nt: TGTGCCAGCAGCTTTGGGGAAGAGACCCAGTACTTC
clone_size: many
j_call: TRBJ2-5
d_call: -
v_call: TRBV7-9

cdr3_aa: CSASQWANYNEQFF
cdr3_nt: TGCAGTGCCTCCCAGTGGGCTAACTACAATGAGCAGTTCTTC
clone_size: -
j_call: TRBJ2-1
d_call: -
v_call: TRBV20-1

cdr3_aa: CASREAGLTYEQYF
cdr3_nt: TGTGCCAGCAGGGAGGCAGGGCTTACCTACGAGCAGTACTTC
clone_size: few
j_call: TRBJ2-7
d_call: -
v_call: TRBV2

cdr3_aa: CASSQVERGAGYTF
cdr3_nt: TGTGCCAGCAGCCAAGTGGAACGCGGGGCTGGCTACACCTTC
clone_size: -
j_call: TRBJ1-2
d_call: -
v_call: TRBV3-1

cdr3_aa: CASSILAEAFF
cdr3_nt: TGTGCCAGTAGTATCCTGGCTGAAGCTTTCTTT
clone_size: -
j_call: TRBJ1-1
d_call: -
v_call: TRBV19

cdr3_aa: CSVEAGVDEQYF
cdr3_nt: TGCAGCGTTGAGGCGGGGGTCGACGAGCAGTACTTC
clone_size: many
j_call: TRBJ2-7
d_call: TRBD2
v_call: TRBV29-1

cdr3_aa: CASSLQFSGANVLTF
cdr3_nt: TGCGCCAGCAGCCTACAGTTCTCTGGGGCCAACGTCCTGACTTTC
clone_size: -
j_call: TRBJ2-6
d_call: -
v_call: TRBV5-1

cdr3_aa: CASSLAGGAANTGELFF
cdr3_nt: TGTGCCAGCAGCTTAGCCGGGGGGGCCGCGAACACCGGGGAGCTGTTTTTT
clone_size: many
j_call: TRBJ2-2
d_call: TRBD2
v_call: TRBV7-6

cdr3_aa: CAWTRNLHTEAFF
cdr3_nt: TGTGCCTGGACCCGAAATCTTCACACTGAAGCTTTCTTT
clone_size: -
j_call: TRBJ1-1
d_call: -
v_call: TRBV30

cdr3_aa: CASSLARGSYNEQFF
cdr3_nt: TGTGCCAGCAGCTTAGCCAGGGGCTCCTACAATGAGCAGTTCTTC
clone_size: few
j_call: TRBJ2-1
d_call: -
v_call: TRBV7-9

cdr3_aa: CSARDPRTGTTEAFF
cdr3_nt: TGCAGTGCTAGAGATCCCAGGACAGGGACCACTGAAGCTTTCTTT
clone_size: few
j_call: TRBJ1-1
d_call: TRBD1
v_call: TRBV20-1

cdr3_aa: CASSLEGQYEQYF
cdr3_nt: TGCGCCAGCAGCTTGGAGGGTCAGTACGAGCAGTACTTC
clone_size: many
j_call: TRBJ2-7
d_call: -
v_call: TRBV5-1

cdr3_aa: CASQAQGGYEQYF
cdr3_nt: TGTGCCAGCCAAGCGCAGGGAGGCTACGAGCAGTACTTC
clone_size: few
j_call: TRBJ2-7
d_call: -
v_call: TRBV25-1

cdr3_aa: CSALNRGELAKNIQYF
cdr3_nt: TGCAGTGCCCTCAATCGGGGAGAACTAGCCAAAAACATTCAGTACTTC
clone_size: -
j_call: TRBJ2-4
d_call: -
v_call: TRBV20-1

cdr3_aa: CASSPDRALYNEQFF
cdr3_nt: TGTGCCAGCAGTCCGGACAGGGCATTATACAATGAGCAGTTCTTC
clone_size: -
j_call: TRBJ2-1
d_call: TRBD1
v_call: TRBV6-2/TRBV6-3

cdr3_aa: CATSRDYGSQETQYF
cdr3_nt: TGTGCCACCAGCAGAGATTATGGGTCCCAAGAGACCCAGTACTTC
clone_size: -
j_call: TRBJ2-5
d_call: -
v_call: TRBV15

cdr3_aa: CATSERGAYNEQFF
cdr3_nt: TGTGCCACCAGTGAGCGGGGAGCCTACAATGAGCAGTTCTTC
clone_size: few
j_call: TRBJ2-1
d_call: -
v_call: TRBV24-1

cdr3_aa: CASSYLGLAGPNTGELFF
cdr3_nt: TGCGCCAGCAGCTACTTGGGACTAGCGGGACCGAACACCGGGGAGCTGTTTTTT
clone_size: -
j_call: TRBJ2-2
d_call: TRBD2
v_call: TRBV5-1

cdr3_aa: CASSDSGANVLTF
cdr3_nt: TGTGCCAGCAGCGACTCTGGGGCCAACGTCCTGACTTTC
clone_size: few
j_call: TRBJ2-6
d_call: -
v_call: TRBV12-3/TRBV12-4

cdr3_aa: CSVCTAANTGELFF
cdr3_nt: TGCAGCGTTTGTACGGCCGCGAACACCGGGGAGCTGTTTTTT
clone_size: -
j_call: TRBJ2-2
d_call: -
v_call: TRBV29-1